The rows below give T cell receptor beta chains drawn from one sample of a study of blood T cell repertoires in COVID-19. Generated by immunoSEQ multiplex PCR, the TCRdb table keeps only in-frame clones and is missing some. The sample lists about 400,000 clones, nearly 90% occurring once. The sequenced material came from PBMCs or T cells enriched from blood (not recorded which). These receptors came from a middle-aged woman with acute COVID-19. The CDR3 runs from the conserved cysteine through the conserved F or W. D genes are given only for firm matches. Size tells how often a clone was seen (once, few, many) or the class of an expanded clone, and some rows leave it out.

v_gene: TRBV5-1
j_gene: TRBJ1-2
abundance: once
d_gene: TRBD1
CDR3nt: TGCGCCAGCAGTCGACAGGGTACGAATGGCTACACCTTC
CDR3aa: CASSRQGTNGYTF

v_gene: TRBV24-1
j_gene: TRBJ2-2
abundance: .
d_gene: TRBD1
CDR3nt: TGTGCCACCAGTAGAGCTTCCGCCCAGGGGGCCGGGGAGCTGTTTTTT
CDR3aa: CATSRASAQGAGELFF

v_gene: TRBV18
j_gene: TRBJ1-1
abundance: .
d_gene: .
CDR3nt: TGTGCCAGCTCACCCCTCCAGGACATAAACACTGAAGCTTTCTTT
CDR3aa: CASSPLQDINTEAFF

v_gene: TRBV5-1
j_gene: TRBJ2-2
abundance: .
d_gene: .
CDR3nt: TGCGCCAGCAGGAGGGAAATGATTAACACCGGGGAGCTGTTTTTT
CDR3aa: CASRREMINTGELFF

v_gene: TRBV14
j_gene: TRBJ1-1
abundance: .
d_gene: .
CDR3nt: TGTGCCAGCAGCCAGTCGGGGATGGAGGCTTTCTTT
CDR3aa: CASSQSGMEAFF

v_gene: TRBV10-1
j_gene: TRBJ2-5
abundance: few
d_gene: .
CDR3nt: TGCGCCAGCAGTGTGGGGGGACCTCAAGAGACCCAGTACTTC
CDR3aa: CASSVGGPQETQYF

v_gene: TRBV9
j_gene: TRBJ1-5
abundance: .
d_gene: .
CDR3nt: TGTGCCAGCAGCCCCCCCGGGTATAGCAATCAGCCCCAGCATTTT
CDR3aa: CASSPPGYSNQPQHF

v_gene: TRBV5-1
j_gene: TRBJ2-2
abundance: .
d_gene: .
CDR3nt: TGCGCCAGCAGCTTGGGACAGACCGGCACCGGGGAGCTGTTTTTT
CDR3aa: CASSLGQTGTGELFF

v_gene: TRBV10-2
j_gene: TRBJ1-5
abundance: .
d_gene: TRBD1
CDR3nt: TGCGCCAGCCGCCGGGACAGTGATCAGCCCCAGCATTTT
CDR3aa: CASRRDSDQPQHF

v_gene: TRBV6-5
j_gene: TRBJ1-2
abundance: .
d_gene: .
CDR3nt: TGTGCCAGCAGTTACTTGGACAGAGGTGGCTACACCTTC
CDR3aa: CASSYLDRGGYTF

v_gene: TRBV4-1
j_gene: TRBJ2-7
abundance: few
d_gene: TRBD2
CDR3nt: TGCGCCAGCAGTCAAGGGACTAGCGGGGCGGATTCCTCCTACGAGCAGTACTTC
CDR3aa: CASSQGTSGADSSYEQYF

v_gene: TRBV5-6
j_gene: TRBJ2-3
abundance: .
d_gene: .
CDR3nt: TGTGCCAGCACCCGAGATTGGAGTGACGCGAGCACAGATACGCAGTATTTT
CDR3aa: CASTRDWSDASTDTQYF

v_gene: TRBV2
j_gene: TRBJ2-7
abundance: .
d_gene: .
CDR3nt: TGTGCCAGCAGCAACACCCACCCACCCTACGAGCAGTACTTC
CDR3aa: CASSNTHPPYEQYF

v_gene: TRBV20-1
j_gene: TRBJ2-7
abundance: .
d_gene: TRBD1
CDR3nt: TGCAGTGCTAGTCGGGACAGGGGTCGCGAGCAGTACTTC
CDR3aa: CSASRDRGREQYF

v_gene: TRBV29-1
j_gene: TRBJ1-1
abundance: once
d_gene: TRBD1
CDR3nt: TGCAGCGCTAGGACAGGGGAGAGGAACACTGAAGCTTTCTTT
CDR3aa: CSARTGERNTEAFF

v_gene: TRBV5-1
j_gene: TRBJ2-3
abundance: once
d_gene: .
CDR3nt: TGCGCCAGCAGCCTCGGCAGGGGAGCAGATACGCAGTATTTT
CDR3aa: CASSLGRGADTQYF

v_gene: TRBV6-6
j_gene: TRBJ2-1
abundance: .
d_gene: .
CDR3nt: TGTGCCAGCAGTTACGGGGAGTTGGACAATGAGCAGTTCTTC
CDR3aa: CASSYGELDNEQFF

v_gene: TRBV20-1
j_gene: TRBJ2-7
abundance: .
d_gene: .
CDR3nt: TGCAGTGCTTATCTCGGGGACGAGCAGTACTTC
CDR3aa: CSAYLGDEQYF

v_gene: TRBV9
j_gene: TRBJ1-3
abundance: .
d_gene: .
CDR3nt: TGTGCCAGCAGCGTTACAGGGAACTCTGGAAACACCATATATTTT
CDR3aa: CASSVTGNSGNTIYF

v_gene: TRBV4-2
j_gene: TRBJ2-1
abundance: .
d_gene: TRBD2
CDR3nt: TGTGCCAGCAGCCCAGCCTTTGACCTTGCGGGGGGGATCAATGAGCAGTTCTTC
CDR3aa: CASSPAFDLAGGINEQFF

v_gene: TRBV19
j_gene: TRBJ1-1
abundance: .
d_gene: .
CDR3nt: TGTGCCAGTAGTGTCGAGACAGTGAACACTGAAGCTTTCTTT
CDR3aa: CASSVETVNTEAFF

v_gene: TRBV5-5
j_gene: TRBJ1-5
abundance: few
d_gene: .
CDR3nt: TGTGCCAGCAGCTTGGGGAGGGGTGATGGTCAGCCCCAGCATTTT
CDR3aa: CASSLGRGDGQPQHF

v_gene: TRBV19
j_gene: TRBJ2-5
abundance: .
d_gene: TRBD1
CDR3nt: TGTGCCAGTAGTAGTGGGGGGAAGCAGGGGGCCCAAGAGACCCAGTACTTC
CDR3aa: CASSSGGKQGAQETQYF

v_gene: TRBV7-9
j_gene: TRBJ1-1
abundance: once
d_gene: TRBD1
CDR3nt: TGTGCCAGCAGCGTCGGACAGGGGATCACTGAAGCTTTCTTT
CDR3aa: CASSVGQGITEAFF

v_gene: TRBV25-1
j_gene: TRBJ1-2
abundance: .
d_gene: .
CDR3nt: TGTGCCAGCAGTGAATCCCGGTTCTCTCCTAACTATGGCTACACCTTC
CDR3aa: CASSESRFSPNYGYTF

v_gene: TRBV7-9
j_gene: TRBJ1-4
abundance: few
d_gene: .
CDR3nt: TGTGCCAGCAGCCGCGGAGGGTTGGATGAAAAACTGTTTTTT
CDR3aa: CASSRGGLDEKLFF

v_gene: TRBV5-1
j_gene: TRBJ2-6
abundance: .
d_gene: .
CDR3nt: TGCGCCAGCAGCTTGGAGGTTACGGGTTCTGGGGCCAACGTCCTGACTTTC
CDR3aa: CASSLEVTGSGANVLTF

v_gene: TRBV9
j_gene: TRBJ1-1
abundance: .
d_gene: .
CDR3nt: TGTGCCAGCAGCGTTCTCCAGGGCTGGGACACTGAAGCTTTCTTT
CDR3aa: CASSVLQGWDTEAFF

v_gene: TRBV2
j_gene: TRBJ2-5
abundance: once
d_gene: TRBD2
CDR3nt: TGTGCCAGCTTCTTAAGCGGGGGGCACCAAGAGACCCAGTACTTC
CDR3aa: CASFLSGGHQETQYF

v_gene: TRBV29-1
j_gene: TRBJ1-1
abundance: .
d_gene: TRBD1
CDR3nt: TGCAGCTACGGACAGGGGACTGAAGCTTTCTTT
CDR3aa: CSYGQGTEAFF

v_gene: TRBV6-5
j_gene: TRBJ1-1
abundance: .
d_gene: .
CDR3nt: TGTGCCAGCAGTTACTCACAGGGGAACACTGAAGCTTTCTTT
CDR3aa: CASSYSQGNTEAFF

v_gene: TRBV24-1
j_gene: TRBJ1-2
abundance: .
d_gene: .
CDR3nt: TGTGCCACCAGTGATTTCAGAAACGGCTACACCTTC
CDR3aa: CATSDFRNGYTF

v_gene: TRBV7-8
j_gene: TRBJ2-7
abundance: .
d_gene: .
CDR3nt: TGTGCCAGCAGCCCCTCAATCACAGGGATGGGGGAGCAGTACTTC
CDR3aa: CASSPSITGMGEQYF

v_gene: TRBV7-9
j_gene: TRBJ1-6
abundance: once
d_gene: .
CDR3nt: TGTGCCAGCAGCTTTGGAAAGGCGCGGGAGATTTATAATTCACCCCTCCACTTT
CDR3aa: CASSFGKAREIYNSPLHF

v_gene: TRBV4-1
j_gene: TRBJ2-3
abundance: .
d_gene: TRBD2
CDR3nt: TGCGCCAGCAGCCGGGGACTAGCGGGGCCCATGTTGACAGATACGCAGTATTTT
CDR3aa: CASSRGLAGPMLTDTQYF

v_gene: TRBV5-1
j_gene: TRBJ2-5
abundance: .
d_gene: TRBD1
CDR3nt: TGCGCCAGCAGCAGTACAGGGGTAGAGACCCAGTACTTC
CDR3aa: CASSSTGVETQYF

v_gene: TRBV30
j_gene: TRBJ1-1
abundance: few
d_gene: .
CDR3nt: TGTGCCTGGAGTGTACGAGAGAGGGCGAACACTGAAGCTTTCTTT
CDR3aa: CAWSVRERANTEAFF

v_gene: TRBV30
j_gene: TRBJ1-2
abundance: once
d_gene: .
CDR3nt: TGTGCCCAGAAAGGGGCCAGGTCTAGGCCCACTAACTATGGCTACACCTTC
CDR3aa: CAQKGARSRPTNYGYTF

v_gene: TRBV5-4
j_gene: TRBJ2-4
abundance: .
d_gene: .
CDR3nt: TGTGCCAGCAGCTCCCGGAGAGGGTTGGGCAAAAACATTCAGTACTTC
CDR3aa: CASSSRRGLGKNIQYF

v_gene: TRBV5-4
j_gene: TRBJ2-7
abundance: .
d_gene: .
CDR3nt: TGTGCCAGCAGCTTGGCTGGGGGCGCGCTCCACGAGCAGTACTTC
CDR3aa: CASSLAGGALHEQYF

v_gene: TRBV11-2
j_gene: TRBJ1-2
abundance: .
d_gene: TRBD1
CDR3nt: TGTGCCAGCAGCTCGACCCAGGGGGTGGGTGGCTACACCTTC
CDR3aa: CASSSTQGVGGYTF

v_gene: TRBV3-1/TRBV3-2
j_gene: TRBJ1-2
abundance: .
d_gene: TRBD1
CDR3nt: TGTGCCAGCAGCCTCGGGACAGCCTATGGCTACACCTTC
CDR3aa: CASSLGTAYGYTF

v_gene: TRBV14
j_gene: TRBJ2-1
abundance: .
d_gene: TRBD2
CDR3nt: TGTGCCAGCAGCCCCACTAGCGGTGACGCCTACAATGAGCAGTTCTTC
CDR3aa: CASSPTSGDAYNEQFF

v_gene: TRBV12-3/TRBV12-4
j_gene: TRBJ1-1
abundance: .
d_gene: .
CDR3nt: TGTGCCAGCAGCCCCATCCGGGGGGTCGCTGCTTTCTTT
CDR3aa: CASSPIRGVAAFF

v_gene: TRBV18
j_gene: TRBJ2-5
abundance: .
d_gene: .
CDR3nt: TGTGCCAGCTCACCACCGGGCGAGACCCAGTACTTC
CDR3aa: CASSPPGETQYF

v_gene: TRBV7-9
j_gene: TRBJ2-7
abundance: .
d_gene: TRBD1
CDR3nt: TGTGCCAGCAGCCGAGCGGGTACAGGGGGCTCCTACGAGCAGTACTTC
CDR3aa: CASSRAGTGGSYEQYF

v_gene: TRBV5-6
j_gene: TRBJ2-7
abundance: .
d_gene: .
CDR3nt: TGTGCCAGCAGCTCGGGGACTCCAGTCCAGTACTTC
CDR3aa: CASSSGTPVQYF

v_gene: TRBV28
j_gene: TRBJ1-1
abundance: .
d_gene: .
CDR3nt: TGTGCCAGCAGGTATGTCACTGAAGCTTTCTTT
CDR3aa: CASRYVTEAFF

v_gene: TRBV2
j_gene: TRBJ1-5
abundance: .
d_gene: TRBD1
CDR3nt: TGTGCCAGCAGTGGAGGGGGCTATAGCAATCAGCCCCAGCATTTT
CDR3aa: CASSGGGYSNQPQHF

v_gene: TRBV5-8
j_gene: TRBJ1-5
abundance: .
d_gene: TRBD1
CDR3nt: TGTGCCAGCAGCTGGGGACAGGTGGTTAATCAGCCCCAGCATTTT
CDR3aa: CASSWGQVVNQPQHF

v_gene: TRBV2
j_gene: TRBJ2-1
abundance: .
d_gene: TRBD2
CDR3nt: TGTGCCAGCACCCCGGGACTAGGAAACCACAATGAGCAGTTCTTC
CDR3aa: CASTPGLGNHNEQFF

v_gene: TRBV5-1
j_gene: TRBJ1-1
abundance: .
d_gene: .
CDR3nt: TGCGCCAGCAGGGCCCAGCCTGGGCCGAACACTGAAGCTTTCTTT
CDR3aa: CASRAQPGPNTEAFF

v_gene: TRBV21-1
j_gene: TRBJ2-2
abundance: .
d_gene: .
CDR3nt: TGTGCCAGCAGCAAAGCGACCGGAATAGCGGGCCCCCGGGAGCTGTTTTTT
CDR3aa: CASSKATGIAGPRELFF

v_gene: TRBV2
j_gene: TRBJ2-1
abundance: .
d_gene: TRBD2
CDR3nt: TGTGCCAGCAGTGATTACCGGGGGGGCTTCAATGAGCAGTTCTTC
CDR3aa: CASSDYRGGFNEQFF

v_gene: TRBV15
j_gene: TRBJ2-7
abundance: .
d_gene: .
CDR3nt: TGTGCCACCAGCAGAGATTTGGTCACTCGGGGGTACGAGCAGTACTTC
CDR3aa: CATSRDLVTRGYEQYF